The sequence of this TCR beta chain was determined in a study of blood T cell repertoires in COVID-19. Study details: The United States, Italy and Spain were the sources of the acute and convalescent COVID-19 samples. Sample material is recorded as cDNA or gDNA derived from T cells, B-cell-depleted T cells, or PBMCs.

The table came from immunoSEQ multiplex PCR; TCRdb's copy has only in-frame clones and leaves some out. The data contain 200,000 to 250,000 clones, 86% of them singletons. The length of the CDR3 is 15 residues. Germline loops: CDR1 SGHRS, CDR2 YFSETQ. With V trimmed by 3 bases and J by 2 bases, 8 bases remained unmatched. The chain uses TRBV5-1 and TRBJ2-7; 7 bases map to TRBD1. This TCR was recovered from a woman aged 80 or over with COVID-19, enrolled during active disease. Material: peripheral blood. In DNA, the CDR3 is TGCGCCAGCAGCTCACTCCGGGACAGAGCCTACGAGCAGTACTTC. It is translated as CASSSLRDRAYEQYF. Complete variable domain (other parts from reference TRBV5-1 and TRBJ2-7): KAGVTQTPRYLIKTRGQQVTLSCSPISGHRSVSWYQQTPGQGLQFLFEYFSETQRNKGNFPGRFSGRQFSNSRSEMNVSTLELGDSALYLCASSSLRDRAYEQYFGPGTRLTVT.